A selection of T cell receptor beta chains follows, all from one sample in a study of T-cell memory formation after mild COVID-19. A single record per CDR3 protein comes from TCRdb applying MiXCR to the 5' RACE reads. Here the sample spans about 410,000 distinct CDR3 sequences, 20% to 25% being singletons. Sequencing input: PBMCs or a T cell subset sorted from them (not recorded which). The source is an adult woman who had mild COVID-19 (a few samples of this study predate the infection). Cell type and time point are not known. Both conserved end residues are part of each CDR3. D genes are given only for firm matches. Size is omitted from some rows. Given values are once, few, many or a class for expanded clones.

J | size | V | D | CDR3 | DNA
TRBJ2-1 | - | TRBV3-1 | - | CASSQDGASSYNEQFF | TGTGCCAGCAGCCAAGATGGGGCCTCCTCCTACAATGAGCAGTTCTTC
TRBJ2-3 | many | TRBV7-2 | - | CASSLSWATDTQYF | TGTGCCAGCAGCTTATCGTGGGCCACAGATACGCAGTATTTT
TRBJ2-1 | - | TRBV2 | TRBD2 | CASKVYGGALGPEQFF | TGTGCCAGCAAGGTATACGGGGGGGCTCTCGGTCCTGAGCAGTTCTTC
TRBJ2-3 | few | TRBV2 | TRBD2 | CASSERGVAQYF | TGTGCCAGCAGTGAACGGGGGGTTGCGCAGTATTTT
TRBJ2-1 | - | TRBV7-9 | TRBD2 | CASSQGLAGVRNEQFF | TGTGCCAGCAGCCAGGGACTAGCGGGGGTACGCAATGAGCAGTTCTTC
TRBJ1-1 | - | TRBV14 | - | CASSQLSGGEAFF | TGTGCCAGCAGCCAACTCTCTGGCGGTGAAGCTTTCTTT
TRBJ2-5 | few | TRBV7-6 | - | CASSLRGRGETQYF | TGTGCCAGCAGTCTTAGGGGCAGGGGAGAGACCCAGTACTTC
TRBJ2-1 | - | TRBV7-3 | - | CASSSRSTMSHEQFF | TGTGCCAGCAGCTCCAGGAGTACAATGAGCCATGAGCAGTTCTTC
TRBJ2-3 | - | TRBV6-5 | - | CASSYGFPELTDTQYF | TGTGCCAGCAGTTATGGTTTTCCAGAGCTCACAGATACGCAGTATTTT
TRBJ1-2 | few | TRBV6-2/TRBV6-3 | TRBD1 | CASSETGKWNYGYTF | TGTGCCAGCAGCGAGACAGGGAAATGGAACTATGGCTACACCTTC
TRBJ1-2 | few | TRBV7-9 | - | CASSLTAVGYGYTF | TGTGCCAGCAGCTTAACCGCGGTCGGGTATGGCTACACCTTC
TRBJ2-7 | - | TRBV12-3/TRBV12-4 | - | CASSLQSYEQYF | TGTGCCAGCAGTCTCCAGAGTTACGAGCAGTACTTC
TRBJ1-3 | - | TRBV12-3/TRBV12-4 | - | CASSLRGGGGNTIYF | TGTGCCAGCAGTTTAAGGGGGGGCGGTGGAAACACCATATATTTT
TRBJ1-1 | - | TRBV20-1 | - | CSANQGRGGNTEAFF | TGCAGTGCTAACCAGGGTCGGGGGGGGAACACTGAAGCTTTCTTT
TRBJ2-3 | few | TRBV23-1 | - | CASRRGVVQTQDTQYF | TGCGCCAGCAGAAGGGGGGTCGTACAGACTCAAGATACGCAGTATTTT
TRBJ1-5 | - | TRBV6-5 | - | CASSYTGFNQPQHF | TGTGCCAGCAGTTATACAGGGTTCAATCAGCCCCAGCATTTT
TRBJ2-7 | - | TRBV25-1 | TRBD2 | CARRPSGGSYEQYF | TGTGCCAGAAGACCTAGCGGGGGATCCTACGAGCAGTACTTC
TRBJ2-7 | - | TRBV4-1 | - | CASSQVDPLGTYEQYF | TGCGCCAGCAGCCAAGTGGATCCTTTGGGAACCTACGAGCAGTACTTC
TRBJ2-7 | once | TRBV21-1 | - | CASSKGRGQVTYEQYF | TGTGCCAGCAGCAAAGGGAGAGGACAGGTGACCTACGAGCAGTACTTC
TRBJ1-1 | - | TRBV7-2 | - | CASSLAPPGRGNTEAFF | TGTGCCAGCAGCTTAGCTCCCCCGGGACGTGGGAACACTGAAGCTTTCTTT
TRBJ2-7 | few | TRBV15 | - | CATSRDGYEQYF | TGTGCCACCAGCAGAGATGGCTACGAGCAGTACTTC
TRBJ2-7 | - | TRBV3-1 | TRBD2 | CASSQGLAGDSYEQYF | TGTGCCAGCAGCCAGGGACTAGCGGGAGATTCTTACGAGCAGTACTTC
TRBJ1-4 | - | TRBV20-1 | - | CSAPAYRAPSEKLFF | TGCAGTGCGCCCGCCTACAGGGCCCCGAGTGAAAAACTGTTTTTT
TRBJ2-3 | few | TRBV11-2 | TRBD2 | CASKPSALLGAGVSTQYF | TGTGCCAGTAAGCCCTCGGCCCTGTTAGGGGCGGGGGTTAGTACGCAGTATTTT
TRBJ2-7 | - | TRBV12-3/TRBV12-4 | TRBD1 | CASSLGQDLFLYEQYF | TGTGCCAGCAGTTTGGGACAGGACCTGTTTCTCTACGAGCAGTACTTC
TRBJ2-5 | many | TRBV29-1 | - | CSVDGDRNQETQYF | TGCAGCGTTGATGGGGACCGGAATCAAGAGACCCAGTACTTC
TRBJ1-3 | many | TRBV3-1 | - | CASSHDATAASGNTIYF | TGTGCCAGCAGCCACGATGCCACAGCAGCCTCTGGAAACACCATATATTTT
TRBJ1-5 | few | TRBV12-3/TRBV12-4 | TRBD1 | CASSPGQGANQPQHF | TGTGCCAGCAGCCCGGGACAGGGGGCGAATCAGCCCCAGCATTTT
TRBJ1-6 | - | TRBV20-1 | TRBD1 | CSARPPGQPNSPLHF | TGCAGTGCTAGACCGCCGGGACAGCCAAATTCACCCCTCCACTTT
TRBJ2-5 | - | TRBV7-3 | - | CASSLMGGSQETQYF | TGTGCCAGCAGCTTAATGGGGGGCAGTCAAGAGACCCAGTACTTC
TRBJ2-2 | few | TRBV7-8 | TRBD2 | CASSLSRAGGPVGTGELFF | TGTGCCAGCAGCTTGAGTAGAGCGGGAGGGCCGGTGGGCACCGGGGAGCTGTTTTTT
TRBJ1-1 | - | TRBV12-3/TRBV12-4 | - | CASSLGAAFF | TGTGCCAGCAGTCTGGGTGCAGCTTTCTTT
TRBJ1-1 | few | TRBV7-3 | - | CASSLDGRTTEAFF | TGTGCCAGCAGCTTAGACGGGCGCACCACTGAAGCTTTCTTT
TRBJ1-3 | few | TRBV12-3/TRBV12-4 | - | CATTHSGNTIYF | TGTGCCACCACGCACTCTGGAAACACCATATATTTT
TRBJ2-7 | - | TRBV5-4 | TRBD1 | CASSPGQGISYEQYF | TGTGCCAGCAGCCCAGGACAGGGAATCTCCTACGAGCAGTACTTC
TRBJ1-1 | many | TRBV7-9 | - | CATQGQNTEAFF | TGTGCCACACAGGGTCAGAACACTGAAGCTTTCTTT
TRBJ2-1 | few | TRBV7-6 | - | CASSLASNGNEQFF | TGTGCCAGCAGCTTGGCCTCCAACGGCAATGAGCAGTTCTTC
TRBJ2-1 | - | TRBV20-1 | TRBD2 | CSARGSGGRDNEQFF | TGCAGTGCTAGAGGGTCCGGCGGGAGGGACAATGAGCAGTTCTTC
TRBJ1-4 | - | TRBV18 | - | CASSPGEGGNEKLFF | TGTGCCAGCTCACCGGGCGAGGGAGGAAATGAAAAACTGTTTTTT
TRBJ2-3 | few | TRBV4-1 | - | CASSLNWEDTQYF | TGCGCCAGCAGCCTAAATTGGGAAGATACGCAGTATTTT
TRBJ2-6 | - | TRBV6-6 | - | CASSYYGTLGSGANVLTF | TGTGCCAGCAGTTACTACGGGACACTTGGCTCTGGGGCCAACGTCCTGACTTTC
TRBJ2-1 | few | TRBV7-3 | - | CASSLTLGSSYNEQFF | TGTGCCAGCAGCTTAACGCTAGGGAGCTCCTACAATGAGCAGTTCTTC
TRBJ2-1 | few | TRBV6-1 | - | CASSTAWVSNEQFF | TGTGCCAGCAGTACCGCATGGGTGTCAAATGAGCAGTTCTTC
TRBJ1-1 | - | TRBV7-9 | - | CASSFRQELNTEAFF | TGTGCCAGCAGCTTCCGACAGGAATTGAACACTGAAGCTTTCTTT
TRBJ2-3 | few | TRBV5-1 | - | CASSLGPSGGAGTDTQYF | TGCGCCAGCAGCTTGGGGCCCTCGGGGGGCGCTGGCACAGATACGCAGTATTTT
TRBJ2-1 | - | TRBV7-2 | TRBD2 | CASSPGGLAGAGYNEQFF | TGTGCCAGCAGCCCAGGGGGACTAGCGGGAGCAGGTTACAATGAGCAGTTCTTC
TRBJ1-1 | - | TRBV20-1 | TRBD1 | CSARKKDRLDTEAFF | TGCAGTGCTAGGAAAAAGGACAGGCTGGACACTGAAGCTTTCTTT
TRBJ2-7 | - | TRBV10-3 | - | CAISEGVGEQYF | TGTGCCATCAGTGAGGGGGTGGGAGAGCAGTACTTC
TRBJ2-3 | - | TRBV6-2/TRBV6-3 | - | CASSYSARQILTDTQYF | TGTGCCAGCAGTTACTCGGCGCGACAGATTCTCACAGATACGCAGTATTTT
TRBJ2-7 | - | TRBV5-1 | TRBD1 | CASSLSRDRSYEQYF | TGCGCCAGCAGCTTAAGCCGGGACAGGTCCTACGAGCAGTACTTC
TRBJ1-1 | - | TRBV6-2/TRBV6-3 | TRBD1 | CASSYSPGQGTEAFF | TGTGCCAGCAGTTACTCCCCGGGACAGGGGACTGAAGCTTTCTTT
TRBJ2-3 | - | TRBV7-9 | TRBD2 | CASSMGLASTDTQYF | TGTGCCAGCAGCATGGGACTAGCTAGCACAGATACGCAGTATTTT
TRBJ2-5 | few | TRBV7-3 | - | CASSPVGVGETQYF | TGTGCCAGCAGCCCAGTGGGGGTAGGGGAGACCCAGTACTTC
TRBJ2-7 | - | TRBV7-9 | - | CASLRETSYEQYF | TGTGCCAGCCTCCGGGAGACCTCCTACGAGCAGTACTTC